Below, one TCR beta chain is given with its context. The target antigen is unknown. The sample comes from a study of cytomegalovirus exposure and HLA in healthy donors. The overall study: The 120 validation repertoires and the roughly 690 first-cohort repertoires shared a platform, a later analysis reported. Study-level findings and limits: The classifier, whose performance was assessed in both the original and validation cohorts, reportedly diagnosed cytomegalovirus status with high specificity and sensitivity.

Assay: immunoSEQ multiplex PCR; the TCRdb copy retains only in-frame clones and omits some. The repertoire holds fewer than 85,000 clones, with about 95% as singletons. The CDR3 runs 17 residues. Trimming took off 7 bases at V and 1 base at J, with 22 bases between the two ends. The germline gives CDR1 SGHTA, CDR2 FQGTGA. The rearrangement joins TRBV7-3 to TRBJ1-1; maybe TRBD1 (5 bases). The sequence was obtained from a woman in her late teens or twenties in good health and CMV-seronegative. Sequenced: PBMCs. The CDR3 spells CASNPFGAGLGNTEAFF. In DNA form, the CDR3 reads TGTGCCAGCAATCCCTTTGGAGCAGGGTTGGGGAACACTGAAGCTTTCTTT.